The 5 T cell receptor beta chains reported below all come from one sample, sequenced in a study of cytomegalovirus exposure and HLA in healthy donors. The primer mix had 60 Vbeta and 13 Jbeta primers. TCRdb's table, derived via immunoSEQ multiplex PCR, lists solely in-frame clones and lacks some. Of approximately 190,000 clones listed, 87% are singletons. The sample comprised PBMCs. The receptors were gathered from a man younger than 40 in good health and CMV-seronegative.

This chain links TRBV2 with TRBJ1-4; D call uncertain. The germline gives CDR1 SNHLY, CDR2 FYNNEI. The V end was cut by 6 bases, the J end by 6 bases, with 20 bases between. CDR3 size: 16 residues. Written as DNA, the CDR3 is TGTGCCAGCAGAAAAAACACCGGCCTCGGAGATGAAAAACTGTTTTTT. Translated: CASRKNTGLGDEKLFF.

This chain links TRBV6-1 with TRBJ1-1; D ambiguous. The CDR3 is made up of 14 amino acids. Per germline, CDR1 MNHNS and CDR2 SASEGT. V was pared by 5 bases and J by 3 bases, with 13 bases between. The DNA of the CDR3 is TGTGCCAGCAGTCAGGTGCCTTGGGACACTGAAGCTTTCTTT. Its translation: CASSQVPWDTEAFF.

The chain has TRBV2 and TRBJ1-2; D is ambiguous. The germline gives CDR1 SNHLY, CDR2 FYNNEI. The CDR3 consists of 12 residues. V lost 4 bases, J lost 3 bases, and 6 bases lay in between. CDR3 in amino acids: CASSVLDYGYTF. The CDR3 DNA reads TGTGCCAGCAGTGTTCTCGACTATGGCTACACCTTC.

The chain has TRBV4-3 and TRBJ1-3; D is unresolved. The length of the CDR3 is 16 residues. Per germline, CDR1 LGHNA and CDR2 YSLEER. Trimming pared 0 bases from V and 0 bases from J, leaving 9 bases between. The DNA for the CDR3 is TGCGCCAGCAGCCAAGATCCGGGTAACTCTGGAAACACCATATATTTT. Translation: CASSQDPGNSGNTIYF.

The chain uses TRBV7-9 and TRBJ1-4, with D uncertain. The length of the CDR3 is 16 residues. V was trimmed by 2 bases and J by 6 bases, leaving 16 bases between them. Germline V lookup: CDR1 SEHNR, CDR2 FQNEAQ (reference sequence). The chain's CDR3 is CASSLLDGVYDEKLFF. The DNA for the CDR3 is TGTGCCAGCAGCTTACTGGACGGGGTATACGATGAAAAACTGTTTTTT.